A single sample gave rise to the 10 T cell receptor beta chains below, sequenced in a study of cytomegalovirus exposure and HLA in healthy donors. Vbeta (60) and Jbeta (13) primers were used in the PCR. The data were produced by immunoSEQ multiplex PCR, yet TCRdb's version contains in-frame clones alone and is incomplete. The listing records 100,000 to 150,000 clones. The source material was PBMCs. The origin of the receptors is a man aged 35 to 55 in good health and CMV-seronegative.

The rearrangement joins TRBV5-6 to TRBJ1-5; 7 nucleotides agree with TRBD1. J was trimmed by 4 bases and V by 4 bases; bases with no gene match: 2. CDR1 is SGHDT, CDR2 YYEEEE, per germline. The CDR3 has 13 amino acids. As DNA, the CDR3 is TGTGCCAGCAGCGTACAGGGGAATCAGCCCCAGCATTTT. Protein product: CASSVQGNQPQHF.

Note on this clone: This sample includes further DNA sequences coding for the same CDR3. The chain employs TRBV19 and TRBJ2-7; D call uncertain. Germline V gives CDR1 LNHDA, CDR2 SQIVND (reference sequence). The CDR3 spans 11 residues. V was shortened by 7 bases and J by 3 bases, with 7 bases between the two germline ends. The CDR3 sequence: CASTGGYEQYF. CDR3 nucleotides: TGTGCCAGTACCGGCGGCTACGAGCAGTACTTC.

The V and J genes are TRBV19 and TRBJ1-1, with 7 positions matching TRBD1. Unmatched junction bases numbered 12, after V lost 8 bases and J lost 6 bases. Germline-derived CDR1 and CDR2 are LNHDA and SQIVND (reference sequence). The CDR3 covers 14 residues. The CDR3 is CASDRQGKTAEAFF. In nucleotides, the CDR3 is TGTGCCAGTGATAGACAGGGTAAGACGGCTGAAGCTTTCTTT.

This sequence joins TRBV6-1 and TRBJ2-5; D not certain. Trimming took 5 bases from V and 0 from J, leaving 7 bases between them. This CDR3 comprises 13 residues. Germline V lookup: CDR1 MNHNS, CDR2 SASEGT. The CDR3 is CASSHGYQETQYF. Written as DNA, the CDR3 is TGTGCCAGCAGTCACGGGTACCAAGAGACCCAGTACTTC.

The chain is built from TRBV28 and TRBJ2-5; TRBD2 is a possible D gene (5 bases). V was trimmed by 3 bases and J by 2 bases, leaving 16 bases between them. Germline-derived CDR1 and CDR2 are MDHEN and SYDVKM. The CDR3 has 16 residues. CDR3 protein: CASSFILAGPQETQYF. The CDR3 DNA reads TGTGCCAGCAGTTTTATCCTAGCAGGACCTCAAGAGACCCAGTACTTC. Full variable domain (outside the CDR3, taken from reference TRBV28 and TRBJ2-5): DVKVTQSSRYLVKRTGEKVFLECVQDMDHENMFWYRQDPGLGLRLIYFSYDVKMKEKGDIPEGYSVSREKKERFSLILESASTNQTSMYLCASSFILAGPQETQYFGPGTRLLVL.

This chain uses TRBV10-3 with TRBJ2-3; D is unclear. The ends were cut back, 2 bases at V and 4 bases at J, with 13 bases in the middle. CDR1 is ENHRY and CDR2 is SYGVKD in the germline V gene. This CDR3 comprises 15 residues. CDR3 DNA: TGTGCCATCAGTGAGGACTTAACCCGCCCAGATACGCAGTATTTT. Its protein is CAISEDLTRPDTQYF.

The chain uses TRBV6-5 and TRBJ2-1; 9 positions match TRBD1. Germline V CDR1 and CDR2: MNHEY, SVGAGI. V was clipped by 0 bases and J by 8 bases; unmatched bases: 8. The CDR3 is 16 residues long. CDR3 amino acids: CASSYSSLRTGDEQFF. Written as DNA, the CDR3 is TGTGCCAGCAGTTACTCATCTCTCAGGACAGGGGATGAGCAGTTCTTC.

V gene TRBV7-6 combines with J gene TRBJ2-2; 9 bases match TRBD1. The CDR3 length is 14 residues. Germline V gene sequence: CDR1 SGHVS, CDR2 FNYEAQ. V was pared by 5 bases and J by 6 bases, with 4 bases of the junction left unmatched. The DNA of the CDR3 is TGTGCCAGCAGCCTACGACAGGGGGCCGGGGAGCTGTTTTTT. Translation gives CASSLRQGAGELFF.

The CDR3 DNA follows: TGTGCCAGCAGTTCCTACAGGGCCGGCGAGACCCAGTACTTC. Translation: CASSSYRAGETQYF. The chain carries TRBV27 and TRBJ2-5; D is perhaps TRBD1 (6 bases). This CDR3 has 14 amino acids. Trimming removed 4 bases from V and 5 bases from J, with 14 bases in between. CDR1 is MNHEY, CDR2 SMNVEV, per germline (reference sequence).

The V gene is TRBV6-1, the J gene TRBJ1-2; 9 nucleotides align to TRBD1. This CDR3 region has 14 residues. The junction had 4 bases not matched to a gene; V was cut back by 4 bases and J by 4 bases. The germline CDR1 and CDR2 sequences are MNHNS and SASEGT. In DNA form, the CDR3 reads TGTGCCAGCAGTGTCGGGACAGGGAGCTATGGCTACACCTTC. Residues: CASSVGTGSYGYTF.